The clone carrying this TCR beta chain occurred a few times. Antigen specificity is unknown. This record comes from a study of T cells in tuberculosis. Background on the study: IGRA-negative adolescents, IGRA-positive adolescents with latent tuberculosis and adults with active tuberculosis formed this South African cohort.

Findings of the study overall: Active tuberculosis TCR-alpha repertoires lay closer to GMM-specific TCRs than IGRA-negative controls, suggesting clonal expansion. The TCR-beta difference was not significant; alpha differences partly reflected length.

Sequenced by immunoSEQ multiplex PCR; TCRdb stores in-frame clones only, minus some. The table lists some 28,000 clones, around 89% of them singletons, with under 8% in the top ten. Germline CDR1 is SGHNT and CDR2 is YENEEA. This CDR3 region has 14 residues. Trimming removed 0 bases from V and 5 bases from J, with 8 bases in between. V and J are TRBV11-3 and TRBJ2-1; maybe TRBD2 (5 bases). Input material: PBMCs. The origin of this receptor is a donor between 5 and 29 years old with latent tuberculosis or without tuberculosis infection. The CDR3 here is CASSLDQTNNEQFF. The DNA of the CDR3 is TGTGCCAGCAGCTTAGATCAGACTAACAATGAGCAGTTCTTC.